Reported below is one T cell receptor beta chain. Its antigen remains unidentified. This sample stems from a study of T cell responses to AZD1222 COVID-19 vaccine. Findings and caveats of the study: Unmutated variant regions are reportedly targeted by nearly half of spike-specific TCRs.

Profiled with immunoSEQ multiplex PCR; TCRdb holds only in-frame clones, not every one. The data contain 120,000 or so clones, around 89% of them singletons. The CDR3 has 16 residues. Trimming took off 2 bases at V and 0 bases at J, with 13 bases between the two ends. The germline V gene encodes CDR1 MNHNY and CDR2 SVGAGI (reference sequence). The source was peripheral blood, collected on day 0 of MenACWY control vaccination. This clonotype was sampled from an adult in good health. The chain has TRBV6-6 and TRBJ1-1; the D is unclear. The CDR3 DNA follows: TGTGCCAGCAGTTACCCCGGAACCCGTTTGAACACTGAAGCTTTCTTT. Its translation: CASSYPGTRLNTEAFF.